These T cell receptor beta chains were read from a single sample in a study of cytomegalovirus exposure and HLA in healthy donors. Assay used: immunoSEQ multiplex PCR; TCRdb lists only in-frame clones, some missing. The table shows around 50,000 clones, with approximately 80% occurring only once. The specimen sequenced was PBMCs. These receptors originate from a man aged 35-49 years in good health and CMV-seronegative. Both conserved end residues are part of each CDR3. The order of the fields is clone size, V gene, D gene, J gene, CDR3 DNA, CDR3 protein. D genes are given only for firm matches. Not all rows give a size; the values are once, few, many and, for expanded clones, a class.

-,TRBV28,TRBD1,TRBJ2-5,TGTGCCAGCAGGCCAGGGGGCGGGTGGCAAGAGACCCAGTACTTC,CASRPGGGWQETQYF
-,TRBV27,TRBD1,TRBJ2-1,TGTGCCAGCAGTTTATCGACAGGGGTGGGTGAGCAGTTCTTC,CASSLSTGVGEQFF
-,TRBV11-3,-,TRBJ2-7,TGTGCCAGCAGCCTGAATGCTCCGGACGAGCAGTACTTC,CASSLNAPDEQYF
few,TRBV5-4,-,TRBJ1-1,TGTGCCAGCAGCTCCGCGAGACAGATTAACACTGAAGCTTTCTTT,CASSSARQINTEAFF
-,TRBV6-5,-,TRBJ2-5,TGTGCCAGCAGGCGTACGGCGGGGCGAGAGACCCAGTACTTC,CASRRTAGRETQYF
-,TRBV7-9,TRBD1,TRBJ2-3,TGTGCCAGCAGCACCGGACAGGGGGCTATCCGAATGAGCACAGATACGCAGTATTTT,CASSTGQGAIRMSTDTQYF
-,TRBV6-6,TRBD1,TRBJ1-5,TGTGCCAGCAGTAATCCAGGGGGAGGTCAGCCCCAGCATTTT,CASSNPGGGQPQHF
-,TRBV11-3,TRBD2,TRBJ2-1,TGTGCCAGCAGCCGGAGAGCGGGGCTTGGGATCAATGAGCAGTTCTTC,CASSRRAGLGINEQFF
once,TRBV30,TRBD2,TRBJ2-3,TGTGCCTGGAGCATCGGGGGGGGCCGCGCAGATACGCAGTATTTT,CAWSIGGGRADTQYF
-,TRBV25-1,TRBD2,TRBJ2-3,TGTGCCAGCAGTGAGAGAGGGACTAGCGGGGGTAAACGGGATACGCAGTATTTT,CASSERGTSGGKRDTQYF
few,TRBV4-1,-,TRBJ2-3,TGCGCCAGCAGCCAAGATACGGGGACTTTTGGCACAGATACGCAGTATTTT,CASSQDTGTFGTDTQYF
-,TRBV6-1,TRBD1,TRBJ2-5,TGTGCCAGCAGTCTTCCGGGACAGGGAAAGACCCAGTACTTC,CASSLPGQGKTQYF
-,TRBV7-2,TRBD1,TRBJ2-7,TGTGCCAGCAGCTATGGGACAGCGACCTACGAGCAGTACTTC,CASSYGTATYEQYF
-,TRBV6-4,-,TRBJ1-6,TGTGCCAGCAGTAGAATTCCATGGGACACCCGGAATTCACCCCTCCACTTT,CASSRIPWDTRNSPLHF
-,TRBV6-1,-,TRBJ2-2,TGTGCCAGCAGACCTACAGGGACCGCCGGGGAGCTGTTTTTT,CASRPTGTAGELFF
-,TRBV23-1,-,TRBJ2-7,TGCGCCAGCAGTCACCCGGGACTGAAGGCCTACGAGCAGTACTTC,CASSHPGLKAYEQYF
-,TRBV28,TRBD1,TRBJ1-6,TGTGCCAGCCACATCCGGAACAGGGGCCGTTCACCCCTCCACTTT,CASHIRNRGRSPLHF
few,TRBV29-1,-,TRBJ1-2,TGCAGCGTTACAGGCGGGGCTAACTATGGCTACACCTTC,CSVTGGANYGYTF
-,TRBV4-1,TRBD1,TRBJ2-2,TGCGCCAGCAGCCAAGTTCCAGGGGGAGTCGGGGAGCTGTTTTTT,CASSQVPGGVGELFF
-,TRBV2,-,TRBJ1-2,TGTGCCAGCAGTGAGAGAGGGGGATTGGGAGCTAACTATGGCTACACCTTC,CASSERGGLGANYGYTF
medium-sized,TRBV7-9,-,TRBJ1-4,TGTGCCAGCAGCTCCGACAGTGCAACTAATGAAAAACTGTTTTTT,CASSSDSATNEKLFF
-,TRBV10-2,TRBD2,TRBJ2-5,TGCGCCAGCACCGGAGGACTAGCGGGGGTGCTCCAAGAGACCCAGTACTTC,CASTGGLAGVLQETQYF
-,TRBV19,-,TRBJ1-3,TGTGCCAGTAATTACGGACTCTCTGGAAACACCATATATTTT,CASNYGLSGNTIYF
-,TRBV18,-,TRBJ1-1,TGTGCCAGCTCAGAGAATATGAACACTGAAGCTTTCTTT,CASSENMNTEAFF
-,TRBV2,-,TRBJ1-6,TGTGCCAGCAGTGAACAGGGCTTTAATTCACCCCTCCACTTT,CASSEQGFNSPLHF
-,TRBV7-9,-,TRBJ1-1,TGTGCCAGCAGCGCCGCTGAGTACACTGAAGCTTTCTTT,CASSAAEYTEAFF
-,TRBV10-3,TRBD2,TRBJ2-1,TGTGCCATCGCCCCCCCTGCGGGGGGACTCAATGAGCAGTTCTTC,CAIAPPAGGLNEQFF
-,TRBV5-1,-,TRBJ1-6,TGCGCCAGCAGCTTGGAGGGGCCGGGCTCCAATTCACCCCTCCACTTT,CASSLEGPGSNSPLHF
-,TRBV2,-,TRBJ1-2,TGTGCCAGCAGCGGTACGACTAACTATGGCTACACCTTC,CASSGTTNYGYTF
-,TRBV27,TRBD2,TRBJ2-3,TGTGCCAGCAGTTATAGCGGGGTTAGGCAGTATTTT,CASSYSGVRQYF
once,TRBV4-1,TRBD1,TRBJ2-1,TGCGCCGGCAGCCAAAACGACAGGGCGGGCTACAATGAGCAGTTCTTC,CAGSQNDRAGYNEQFF
-,TRBV5-4,TRBD1,TRBJ2-5,TGTGCCAGCAGAGAGACAGGGCGGGAAGAGACCCAGTACTTC,CASRETGREETQYF
few,TRBV19,-,TRBJ1-1,TGTGCCAGTAGAGACAGATTCCTCGAGAACACTGAAGCTTTCTTT,CASRDRFLENTEAFF
-,TRBV5-4,-,TRBJ1-1,TGTGCCAGCAGCTTGATGGGGGCGAACACTGAAGCTTTCTTT,CASSLMGANTEAFF
-,TRBV4-2,-,TRBJ2-1,TGTGCCAGCAGCCAAGCTGTGAATGAGCAGTTCTTC,CASSQAVNEQFF
-,TRBV9,TRBD2,TRBJ2-1,TGTGCCAGCAGCCCCCGGGACTACAACAATGAGCAGTTCTTC,CASSPRDYNNEQFF
-,TRBV15,TRBD1,TRBJ2-3,TGTGCCACCAGCAACCCGGGACAGTACACAGATACGCAGTATTTT,CATSNPGQYTDTQYF
-,TRBV7-2,-,TRBJ1-5,TGTGCCAGCACCGACTTTCTCCGGGGGGCGGATCAGCCCCAGCATTTT,CASTDFLRGADQPQHF
-,TRBV18,-,TRBJ2-7,TGTGCCAGCTCACCCCAACAGGTTATTAACGAGCAGTACTTC,CASSPQQVINEQYF
few,TRBV18,TRBD1,TRBJ2-2,TGTGCCAGCTCACCGGGACAGGGGAACACCGGGGAGCTGTTTTTT,CASSPGQGNTGELFF
-,TRBV5-5,-,TRBJ2-7,TGTGCCAGCAGCTTGGCCAGGGCGGTGAGCGAGCAGTACTTC,CASSLARAVSEQYF
-,TRBV6-1,-,TRBJ2-3,TGTGCCAGCAGTGACTATGGGACTTTTAGCACAGATACGCAGTATTTT,CASSDYGTFSTDTQYF
-,TRBV6-6,-,TRBJ1-4,TGTGCCAGCAGTTACTCAGCGGGGGGCCCCAATGAAAAACTGTTTTTT,CASSYSAGGPNEKLFF
medium-sized,TRBV6-6,-,TRBJ1-1,TGTGCCAGCAGTGAGGGACACAAGAACACTGAAGCTTTCTTT,CASSEGHKNTEAFF
few,TRBV5-1,TRBD1,TRBJ1-4,TGCGCCAGCAGCTCGGCCGGGACAGGGTTTTTGAGGGGTAATGAAAAACTGTTTTTT,CASSSAGTGFLRGNEKLFF
-,TRBV6-6,TRBD1,TRBJ1-5,TGTGCCAGCACTAAAGACAGGGGAGGCAATCAGCCCCAGCATTTT,CASTKDRGGNQPQHF
-,TRBV10-1,TRBD2,TRBJ2-2,TGCGCCAGCAGTGCTGTCGGGGGGAATTGGAACACCGGGGAGCTGTTTTTT,CASSAVGGNWNTGELFF
-,TRBV6-5,-,TRBJ2-5,TGTGCCAGCAGCCTCGGACAGATCTTTGTAGAGACCCAGTACTTC,CASSLGQIFVETQYF